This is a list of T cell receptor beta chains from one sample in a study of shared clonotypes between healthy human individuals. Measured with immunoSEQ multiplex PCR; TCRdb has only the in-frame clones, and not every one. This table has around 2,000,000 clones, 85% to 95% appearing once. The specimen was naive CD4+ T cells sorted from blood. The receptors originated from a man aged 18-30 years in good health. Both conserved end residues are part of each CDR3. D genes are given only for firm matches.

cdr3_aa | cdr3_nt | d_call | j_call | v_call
CASSLHGQGNGYTF | TGTGCCAGCAGCTTACATGGGCAGGGGAATGGCTACACCTTC | - | TRBJ1-2 | TRBV7-2
CASSPEGSGNTIYF | TGCGCCAGCTCCCCGGAGGGATCTGGAAACACCATATATTTT | - | TRBJ1-3 | TRBV5-1
CASRTDIMNGYTF | TGTGCCAGCAGGACGGACATAATGAATGGCTACACCTTC | - | TRBJ1-2 | TRBV2
CASSYGQNTGELFF | TGTGCCAGTAGTTACGGACAGAACACCGGGGAGCTGTTTTTT | - | TRBJ2-2 | TRBV19
CARREQGIPGKLFF | TGTGCCCGGCGAGAACAGGGGATACCTGGAAAACTGTTTTTT | TRBD1 | TRBJ1-4 | TRBV30
CSVLRGRGETQYF | TGCAGCGTCCTCAGGGGTCGGGGAGAGACCCAGTACTTC | - | TRBJ2-5 | TRBV29-1
CASSKQQHYGYTF | TGTGCCAGCAGTAAACAACAGCACTATGGCTACACCTTC | - | TRBJ1-2 | TRBV28
CASSELGGLEQFF | TGCGCCAGCAGTGAACTGGGCGGGCTTGAGCAGTTCTTC | - | TRBJ2-1 | TRBV10-1
CASSLVPGSYEQYF | TGTGCCAGCAGCTTGGTTCCGGGCTCCTACGAGCAGTACTTC | - | TRBJ2-7 | TRBV5-6
CSGMGAGANVLTF | TGCAGCGGTATGGGGGCTGGGGCCAACGTCCTGACTTTC | - | TRBJ2-6 | TRBV29-1
CASMILGRTGELFF | TGTGCCAGCATGATTCTGGGGCGGACCGGGGAGCTGTTTTTT | - | TRBJ2-2 | TRBV6-1
CASSLTVDEKLFF | TGCGCCAGCAGCTTGACGGTGGATGAAAAACTGTTTTTT | - | TRBJ1-4 | TRBV5-1